A selection of T cell receptor beta chains follows, all from one sample in a study of blood T cell repertoires in COVID-19. Assay used: immunoSEQ multiplex PCR; TCRdb lists only in-frame clones, some missing. This table has around 260,000 clones, about 89% appearing once. Input material: peripheral blood. The source is a woman between 40 and 55 years old who had recovered from COVID-19. CDR3s include the opening cysteine and the closing phenylalanine or tryptophan. D genes are given only for firm matches. Only some rows state a clone size, as once, few, many or a class for expanded clones.

cdr3_nt cdr3_aa v_call d_call clone_size j_call
TGTGCCAGCAGCCCCAAGGGGTCGGGGCGGGGTGAGCAGTTCTTC CASSPKGSGRGEQFF TRBV7-3 - - TRBJ2-1
TGTGCCAGCAGCTTGGACATCCTAGAATCAGATACGCAGTATTTT CASSLDILESDTQYF TRBV5-4 - - TRBJ2-3
TGTGCCAGTAGTGTTGGGGCAACAGGGGTTAATTCACCCCTCCACTTT CASSVGATGVNSPLHF TRBV19 TRBD1 - TRBJ1-6
TGTGCCAGCAGGGGGGGGATCTACAATGAGCAGTTCTTC CASRGGIYNEQFF TRBV3-1/TRBV3-2 TRBD2 - TRBJ2-1
TGTGCCAGCAGCTTAGCCGGGACAGGGGTCTACGAGCAGTACTTC CASSLAGTGVYEQYF TRBV7-2 TRBD1 - TRBJ2-7
TGCGCCAGCAGCCCTGGACTCCATGGGGGGGAGACCCAGTACTTC CASSPGLHGGETQYF TRBV5-1 - - TRBJ2-5
TGTGCCAGCAGCTTAGCGCGGGCCGCGAACACTGAAGCTTTCTTT CASSLARAANTEAFF TRBV7-2 - - TRBJ1-1
TGTGCCAGCAGCGCGGCTGGGACAGTCTTTAATGAAAAACTGTTTTTT CASSAAGTVFNEKLFF TRBV5-8 TRBD1 - TRBJ1-4
TGTGCCACCAAACTAGCGGGAGGCTCCTACAATGAGCAGTTCTTC CATKLAGGSYNEQFF TRBV19 TRBD2 once TRBJ2-1
TGTGCCAGCAGTCTACGTGCTAGCGGGAGCACAGATACGCAGTATTTT CASSLRASGSTDTQYF TRBV6-4 TRBD2 - TRBJ2-3
TGCGCCAGCAGCTTGGTTAGCGGGAGCACAGATACGCAGTATTTT CASSLVSGSTDTQYF TRBV5-1 TRBD2 - TRBJ2-3
TGTGCCAGCGCTATGGACAGGGGAAATTCACCCCTCCACTTT CASAMDRGNSPLHF TRBV6-5 TRBD1 - TRBJ1-6
TGTGCCAGCAGCCAAGGGTACGCGGGACCCTCCCAAGAGACCCAGTACTTC CASSQGYAGPSQETQYF TRBV3-1/TRBV3-2 - once TRBJ2-5
TGTGCCAGCAGCCCTAGGACTAGCGGGAGGGCCCCCGGCACAGATACGCAGTATTTT CASSPRTSGRAPGTDTQYF TRBV14 TRBD2 - TRBJ2-3
TGTGCCAGCAGTCCAACAGGGGATCACGAAAAACTGTTTTTT CASSPTGDHEKLFF TRBV27 TRBD1 - TRBJ1-4
TGTGCCAGCAGCCGACAGGGCAATCAGCCCCAGCATTTT CASSRQGNQPQHF TRBV6-5 - - TRBJ1-5
TGTGCCAGCAGCCAAGCGGGACTAGCGGGGTACAATGAGCAGTTCTTC CASSQAGLAGYNEQFF TRBV14 TRBD2 once TRBJ2-1
TGTGCCTGGAGTCCGCCGACAGGTCAAGTTCGTGGCTACACCTTC CAWSPPTGQVRGYTF TRBV30 - - TRBJ1-2
TGTGCCAGCAGCTCGACGACTAGCGGGAGCGGCAATGAGCAGTTCTTC CASSSTTSGSGNEQFF TRBV7-3 TRBD2 once TRBJ2-1
TGCAGTGCTGCCGGGAACACTGAAGCTTTCTTT CSAAGNTEAFF TRBV20-1 - - TRBJ1-1
TGTGCCAGCAGTTCACTAGCGGGAGTAGGTAATGAGCAGTTCTTC CASSSLAGVGNEQFF TRBV6-4 TRBD2 - TRBJ2-1
TGTGCCAGCAGCGCTAGAGCGGGAGGTGGTGAGACCCAGTACTTC CASSARAGGGETQYF TRBV9 TRBD2 - TRBJ2-5
TGTGCCAGCAGTTACGGACAGGGAGGACAGCCCCAGCATTTT CASSYGQGGQPQHF TRBV6-6 TRBD1 - TRBJ1-5
TGTGCCTGGAGTGTACTACTAGCGGGAGAGGGGGAGCTGTTTTTT CAWSVLLAGEGELFF TRBV30 TRBD2 - TRBJ2-2
TGTGCCACCGGTCGGCTAGCGGGAGGGCGATCCTACAATGAGCAGTTCTTC CATGRLAGGRSYNEQFF TRBV15 TRBD2 - TRBJ2-1
TGTGCCAGCAGCACCACAGGGGGGGGCAATCAGCCCCAGCATTTT CASSTTGGGNQPQHF TRBV6-1 TRBD1 - TRBJ1-5
TGTGCCAGCATCCCCCTACTAGCGGGAGGGCCAGGCACAGATACGCAGTATTTT CASIPLLAGGPGTDTQYF TRBV27 TRBD2 - TRBJ2-3
TGTGCCAGCAGCTTAGAGGGGTATTCCTCCTACGAGCAGTACTTC CASSLEGYSSYEQYF TRBV7-9 - - TRBJ2-7
TGTGCCAGCTCACCGACCGGGGTTGGCTTTAACTATGGCTACACCTTC CASSPTGVGFNYGYTF TRBV18 - - TRBJ1-2
TGTGCCAGCAACCAGGACAGCTCTGGAAACACCATATATTTT CASNQDSSGNTIYF TRBV6-6 - - TRBJ1-3
TGTGCCAGCAGTTACGCCAGGGAGGGATTCTACGAGCAGTACTTC CASSYAREGFYEQYF TRBV6-5 TRBD2 - TRBJ2-7
TGTGCCATCAGTGAGTATGGGGGCCGTGCGAGCAATCAGCCCCAGCATTTT CAISEYGGRASNQPQHF TRBV10-3 - - TRBJ1-5
TGTGCCAGCAAAGGGGGCGGCACAGATACGCAGTATTTT CASKGGGTDTQYF TRBV12-3/TRBV12-4 TRBD1 - TRBJ2-3
TGCAGCGTTTATAGGGGGCCCCTCTATGGCTACACCTTC CSVYRGPLYGYTF TRBV29-1 TRBD1 - TRBJ1-2
TGTGCCAGCAGCACCCCGGGACAGGGAAACTACGAGCAGTACTTC CASSTPGQGNYEQYF TRBV11-2 TRBD1 - TRBJ2-7
TGTGCCAGCAGTGAAGCTTACGGGACAGAAGCTTTCTTT CASSEAYGTEAFF TRBV6-1 - - TRBJ1-1
TGCGCCAGCGGCGGGGGTCTGACTAGCGTAACATTGGGTACCGGGGAGCTGTTTTTT CASGGGLTSVTLGTGELFF TRBV10-2 TRBD2 - TRBJ2-2
TGCGCCAGCAGCCCCGGGACAGGGACCGGGGAGCTGTTTTTT CASSPGTGTGELFF TRBV5-1 TRBD1 - TRBJ2-2
TGCGCCAGCAGCCAAGATAGGTTCCAGGGCGAGAATGGCTACACCTTC CASSQDRFQGENGYTF TRBV4-1 - - TRBJ1-2
TGTGCCAGCAGCGTAGCTGGGACAGGGTACAATGAGCAGTTCTTC CASSVAGTGYNEQFF TRBV9 TRBD1 once TRBJ2-1
TGTGCCAGCAGTAAGACCGGGACTAGCATTTCAGATACGCAGTATTTT CASSKTGTSISDTQYF TRBV5-8 TRBD2 - TRBJ2-3
TGCGCCAGCAGGATCCTCGGGTTGGATTCACCCCTCCACTTT CASRILGLDSPLHF TRBV5-1 - few TRBJ1-6
TGTGCCAGCAGCCCCGGGACTAGCGGGAGGGCCTCCTACAATGAGCAGTTCTTC CASSPGTSGRASYNEQFF TRBV5-8 TRBD2 - TRBJ2-1
TGTGCCAGCAGTCGGGGCGGGGCCTACGAGCAGTACTTC CASSRGGAYEQYF TRBV27 - - TRBJ2-7
TGTGCCAGCAGTGACGCCGTAGGGGCTACGCAGTATTTT CASSDAVGATQYF TRBV6-4 - - TRBJ2-3
TGCGCCAGCAGCTTGGGGGGGCTTACACAAGAGACCCAGTACTTC CASSLGGLTQETQYF TRBV5-1 - - TRBJ2-5
TGTGCCAGCAGTCCGACAGGACAGGGTCAGGTCACTGAAGCTTTCTTT CASSPTGQGQVTEAFF TRBV27 TRBD1 - TRBJ1-1
TGTGCCTGGAGTTTCACACGGACTAGCGGGTCCCACAATGAGCAGTTCTTC CAWSFTRTSGSHNEQFF TRBV30 TRBD2 - TRBJ2-1
TGTGCCAGCAGCTCGAGCCCTGGCTCCTACGAGCAGTACTTC CASSSSPGSYEQYF TRBV5-6 - - TRBJ2-7